The rows below give T cell receptor beta chains drawn from one sample of a study of blood T cell repertoires in COVID-19. Sequencing used immunoSEQ multiplex PCR; TCRdb keeps in-frame clones, though not all of them. The sample has around 170,000 clones; under 90% are singletons. The specimen was PBMCs or T cells enriched from blood (not recorded which). The receptors stem from a middle-aged man who had recovered from COVID-19. Both conserved end residues are part of each CDR3. A D gene is named only where the DNA matches it firmly. Clone size, where shown, is once, few, many, or a class for clones that have expanded.

CDR3: CASSYSRGFTEAFF
DNA: TGTGCCAGCAGTTACTCCAGGGGGTTCACTGAAGCTTTCTTT
D: TRBD1
V: TRBV6-6
size: NA
J: TRBJ1-1

CDR3: CASSLAGRLEQYF
DNA: TGTGCCAGCAGCTTAGCTGGCAGGCTCGAGCAGTACTTC
D: NA
V: TRBV11-2
size: few
J: TRBJ2-7

CDR3: CASSYRGMGTEAFF
DNA: TGTGCCAGCAGCTACAGGGGGATGGGCACTGAAGCTTTCTTT
D: TRBD1
V: TRBV11-1
size: NA
J: TRBJ1-1

CDR3: CASSYSMGDGYTF
DNA: TGTGCCAGCAGTTACTCGATGGGCGATGGCTACACCTTC
D: NA
V: TRBV6-2/TRBV6-3
size: many
J: TRBJ1-2

CDR3: CASSPRARVDIQYF
DNA: TGTGCCAGCAGCCCAAGGGCCAGGGTTGACATTCAGTACTTC
D: NA
V: TRBV7-2
size: many
J: TRBJ2-4

CDR3: CASSHGTTNTEAFF
DNA: TGCGCCAGCAGCCATGGGACAACGAACACTGAAGCTTTCTTT
D: NA
V: TRBV10-1
size: NA
J: TRBJ1-1

CDR3: CASLGGSDTQYF
DNA: TGTGCCTCTCTGGGGGGATCAGATACGCAGTATTTT
D: NA
V: TRBV30
size: NA
J: TRBJ2-3

CDR3: CASSSREHGYTF
DNA: TGTGCCAGCTCATCCCGGGAGCATGGCTACACCTTC
D: NA
V: TRBV18
size: NA
J: TRBJ1-2

CDR3: CASSQSTVYGYTF
DNA: TGTGCCAGCAGCCAAAGCACGGTCTATGGCTACACCTTC
D: NA
V: TRBV4-2
size: NA
J: TRBJ1-2

CDR3: CAIGGGLGTDTQYF
DNA: TGTGCCATCGGGGGGGGTCTTGGGACAGATACGCAGTATTTT
D: TRBD2
V: TRBV19
size: NA
J: TRBJ2-3

CDR3: CASSRETGAYNEQFF
DNA: TGCGCCAGCAGCCGAGAGACAGGGGCCTACAATGAGCAGTTCTTC
D: TRBD1
V: TRBV4-3
size: NA
J: TRBJ2-1

CDR3: CASSVRGDAILANYGYTF
DNA: TGTGCCAGCAGCGTCCGGGGGGACGCCATTTTAGCTAACTATGGCTACACCTTC
D: NA
V: TRBV7-9
size: NA
J: TRBJ1-2

CDR3: CASSLEVPQGGTEAFF
DNA: TGTGCCAGCAGCTTAGAGGTCCCCCAGGGGGGCACTGAAGCTTTCTTT
D: TRBD1
V: TRBV7-2
size: NA
J: TRBJ1-1

CDR3: CASSQDIAGGYNEQFF
DNA: TGCGCCAGCAGCCAAGATATAGCGGGGGGATACAATGAGCAGTTCTTC
D: TRBD2
V: TRBV4-3
size: NA
J: TRBJ2-1

CDR3: CASSLMPWTGQGVNTEAFF
DNA: TGTGCCAGCAGCTTAATGCCCTGGACAGGGCAAGGGGTGAACACTGAAGCTTTCTTT
D: TRBD1
V: TRBV7-3
size: NA
J: TRBJ1-1

CDR3: CASSSGGNYGYTF
DNA: TGTGCCAGCAGCTCGGGGGGGAACTATGGCTACACCTTC
D: NA
V: TRBV7-3
size: NA
J: TRBJ1-2

CDR3: CASSLEAGVNTEAFF
DNA: TGCGCCAGCAGCCTTGAGGCAGGGGTGAACACTGAAGCTTTCTTT
D: NA
V: TRBV5-1
size: NA
J: TRBJ1-1

CDR3: CASSLEAGNTDTQYF
DNA: TGTGCCAGCAGCTTAGAGGCGGGCAACACAGATACGCAGTATTTT
D: NA
V: TRBV7-2
size: NA
J: TRBJ2-3

CDR3: CASSHSRGSSYNEQFF
DNA: TGTGCCAGCAGCCATAGCCGGGGGTCCTCCTACAATGAGCAGTTCTTC
D: NA
V: TRBV3-1/TRBV3-2
size: NA
J: TRBJ2-1

CDR3: CASSRASGARVETQYF
DNA: TGTGCCAGCAGTCGGGCTAGCGGGGCAAGGGTGGAGACCCAGTACTTC
D: TRBD2
V: TRBV3-1/TRBV3-2
size: NA
J: TRBJ2-5

CDR3: CASSREGQGGIQYF
DNA: TGTGCCAGCTCACGTGAGGGACAGGGCGGCATTCAGTACTTC
D: TRBD1
V: TRBV18
size: NA
J: TRBJ2-4

CDR3: CASSPSSGGHGEQFF
DNA: TGCGCCAGCAGCCCCTCTAGCGGGGGGCATGGTGAGCAGTTCTTC
D: TRBD2
V: TRBV5-1
size: NA
J: TRBJ2-1

CDR3: CASSRLAGGRDYNEQFF
DNA: TGTGCCAGTAGCCGACTAGCGGGGGGACGGGACTACAATGAGCAGTTCTTC
D: TRBD2
V: TRBV19
size: NA
J: TRBJ2-1

CDR3: CASSIASPTGARNYGYTF
DNA: TGTGCCAGTAGTATCGCGTCCCCCACAGGGGCGCGTAACTATGGCTACACCTTC
D: TRBD1
V: TRBV19
size: NA
J: TRBJ1-2

CDR3: CASRTYTGSEAFF
DNA: TGTGCCAGCAGGACGTACACAGGAAGTGAAGCTTTCTTT
D: NA
V: TRBV6-5
size: NA
J: TRBJ1-1

CDR3: CASSLGGQEAFF
DNA: TGTGCCAGCTCACTAGGCGGACAAGAAGCTTTCTTT
D: NA
V: TRBV18
size: few
J: TRBJ1-1

CDR3: CASSLAGSPGQLYNEQFF
DNA: TGTGCCAGCAGCTTAGCCGGGTCCCCGGGACAGTTATACAATGAGCAGTTCTTC
D: TRBD1
V: TRBV7-6
size: NA
J: TRBJ2-1

CDR3: CASSQDVQGGEQFF
DNA: TGTGCCAGCAGCCAAGACGTTCAGGGCGGTGAGCAGTTCTTC
D: NA
V: TRBV3-1/TRBV3-2
size: NA
J: TRBJ2-1

CDR3: CASSPQGFYGYTF
DNA: TGTGCCAGTAGTCCACAGGGATTCTATGGCTACACCTTC
D: NA
V: TRBV19
size: NA
J: TRBJ1-2

CDR3: CASSPLAGGPNEQFF
DNA: TGTGCCAGCAGCCCACTAGCGGGGGGGCCTAATGAGCAGTTCTTC
D: TRBD2
V: TRBV3-1/TRBV3-2
size: NA
J: TRBJ2-1

CDR3: CASEGYGTGVRNQPQHF
DNA: TGTGCCAGCGAAGGCTACGGGACAGGGGTTCGCAATCAGCCCCAGCATTTT
D: TRBD1
V: TRBV19
size: NA
J: TRBJ1-5

CDR3: CASSFGGAADTQYF
DNA: TGTGCCAGCAGCTTCGGGGGGGCAGCAGATACGCAGTATTTT
D: TRBD2
V: TRBV7-3
size: NA
J: TRBJ2-3